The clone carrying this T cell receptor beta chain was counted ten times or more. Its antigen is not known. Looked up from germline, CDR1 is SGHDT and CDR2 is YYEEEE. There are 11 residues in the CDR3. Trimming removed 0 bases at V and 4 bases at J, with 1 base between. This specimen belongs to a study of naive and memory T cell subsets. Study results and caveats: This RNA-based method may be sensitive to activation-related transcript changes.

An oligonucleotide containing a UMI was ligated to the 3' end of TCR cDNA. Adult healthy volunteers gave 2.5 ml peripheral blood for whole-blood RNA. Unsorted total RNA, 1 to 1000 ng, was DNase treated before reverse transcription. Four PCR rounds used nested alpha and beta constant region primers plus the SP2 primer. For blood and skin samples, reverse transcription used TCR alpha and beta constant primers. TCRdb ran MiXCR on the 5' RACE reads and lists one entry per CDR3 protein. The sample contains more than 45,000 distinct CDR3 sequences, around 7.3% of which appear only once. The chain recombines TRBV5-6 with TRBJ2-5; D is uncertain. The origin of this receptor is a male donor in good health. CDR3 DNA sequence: TGTGCCAGCAGCTTGGCAGAGACCCAGTACTTC. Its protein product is CASSLAETQYF.